This T cell receptor (beta chain) was sequenced during a study of blood T cell repertoires in COVID-19. Looking at the study overall: Specimens from acute and convalescent COVID-19 originated in the United States, Italy and Spain. PBMCs, B-cell-depleted T cells, or T cells provided the cDNA or gDNA that made up the material.

In the original processing: Nucleated cell number was recorded as an estimate derived from reference gene primer amplification. Assay used: immunoSEQ multiplex PCR; TCRdb lists only in-frame clones, some missing. V, J and clone size derive from that table, while D and trimming were established from the DNA sequence. Of around 150,000 clones listed, around 81% are singletons. CDR1 and CDR2 from the germline V gene are SGHAT and FQNNGV. CDR3 size: 16 residues. The V end lost 5 bases, the J end lost 0 bases, and 15 bases lay between the germline ends. The source is a man between 60 and 70 years old with active or convalescent COVID-19. Sequencing was carried out using peripheral blood. V and J are TRBV11-2 and TRBJ2-3, with D possibly matching TRBD2 (6 bases). In DNA form, the CDR3 reads TGTGCCAGCAGCCCCGCGCGAGCGGGCAGCACAGATACGCAGTATTTT. Amino acids: CASSPARAGSTDTQYF. Looking up the rest from reference TRBV11-2 and TRBJ2-3 gives the full variable domain: EAGVAQSPRYKIIEKRQSVAFWCNPISGHATLYWYQQILGQGPKLLIQFQNNGVVDDSQLPKDRFSAERLKGVDSTLKIQPAKLEDSAVYLCASSPARAGSTDTQYFGPGTRLTVL.